The clone carrying this T cell receptor (beta chain) was seen only once. Authors' analysis steps: Amplification with reference gene primers provided the estimates of nucleated cell counts. Here immunoSEQ multiplex PCR was the method, and the copy in TCRdb shows in-frame clones only, minus some. That table is the source of V, J and clone size, and D and trimming were worked out from the DNA. The table includes approximately 250,000 clones, roughly 88% detected once. These data originate in a study of blood T cell repertoires in COVID-19. Study-level background: Samples taken during acute and convalescent COVID-19 were collected in the United States, Italy and Spain.

CDR3 length: 15 amino acids. Looked up from germline, CDR1 is ENHRY and CDR2 is SYGVKD. V dropped 0 bases and J dropped 9 bases, with 12 bases sitting between them. Grouping used clinical history reported by participants in a survey and questionnaire. Participants in the exposed group had met a COVID-19 case in the 2 weeks before joining the study. Sequences were obtained from PBMCs or T cells enriched from blood (not recorded which). The V and J genes are TRBV10-3 and TRBJ1-6; TRBD1 might be the D (5 bases). The origin of this receptor is a woman aged 40 to 50 who had been exposed to COVID-19. CDR3 DNA: TGTGCCATCAGTGAGTCACCTGGGGCTTTTTCACCCCTCCACTTT. It yields the protein CAISESPGAFSPLHF.